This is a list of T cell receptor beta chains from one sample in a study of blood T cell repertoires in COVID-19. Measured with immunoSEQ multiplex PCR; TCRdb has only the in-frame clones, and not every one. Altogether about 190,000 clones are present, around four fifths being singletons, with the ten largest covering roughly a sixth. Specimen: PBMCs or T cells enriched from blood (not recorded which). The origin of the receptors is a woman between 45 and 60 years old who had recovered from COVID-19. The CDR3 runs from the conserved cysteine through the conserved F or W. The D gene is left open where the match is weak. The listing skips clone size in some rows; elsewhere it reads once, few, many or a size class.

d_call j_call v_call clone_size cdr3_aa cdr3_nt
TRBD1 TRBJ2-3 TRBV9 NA CASSVVGGVEDTQYF TGTGCCAGCAGCGTAGTAGGGGGCGTGGAAGATACGCAGTATTTT
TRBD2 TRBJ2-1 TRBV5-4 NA CASSAGTSRSYNEQFF TGTGCCAGCAGCGCCGGGACTAGCCGGTCCTACAATGAGCAGTTCTTC
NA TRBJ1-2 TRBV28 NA CASSSPHFTGYGYTF TGTGCCAGCAGCTCACCCCACTTTACAGGCTATGGCTACACCTTC
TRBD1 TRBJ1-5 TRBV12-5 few CASATGVNQPQHF TGTGCTAGCGCTACAGGGGTCAATCAGCCCCAGCATTTT
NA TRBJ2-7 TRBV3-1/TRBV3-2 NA CASSRSIGGNEQYF TGTGCCAGCAGCCGCTCGATAGGGGGTAACGAGCAGTACTTC
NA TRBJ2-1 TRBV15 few CATSRGGSGYYNEQFF TGTGCCACCAGCAGAGGTGGTAGCGGCTACTACAATGAGCAGTTCTTC
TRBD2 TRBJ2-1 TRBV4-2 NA CASSQDKASGRGVAFF TGTGCCAGCAGCCAAGATAAGGCTAGCGGGAGGGGCGTGGCGTTCTTC
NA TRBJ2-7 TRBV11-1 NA CASSLVAGSPYEQYF TGTGCCAGCAGCTTAGTTGCGGGGAGCCCCTACGAGCAGTACTTC
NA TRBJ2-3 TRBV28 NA CASSLGGRGTDTQYF TGTGCCAGCAGTTTAGGCGGGCGGGGCACAGATACGCAGTATTTT
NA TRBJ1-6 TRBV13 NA CTSSLEGHYNSPLHF TGTACCAGCAGCCTAGAGGGACACTATAATTCACCCCTCCACTTT
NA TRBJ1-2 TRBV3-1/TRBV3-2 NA CASSQRGGRGYGYTF TGTGCCAGCAGCCAAAGGGGGGGACGGGGATATGGCTACACCTTC
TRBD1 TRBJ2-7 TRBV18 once CASSERTGMNEQYF TGTGCCAGCTCAGAGAGGACAGGGATGAACGAGCAGTACTTC
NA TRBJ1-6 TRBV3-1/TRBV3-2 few CASSPFMTGSSSPLHF TGTGCCAGCAGCCCCTTTATGACAGGCTCGAGTTCACCCCTCCACTTT
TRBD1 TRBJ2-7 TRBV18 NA CASSPRTGEYEQYF TGTGCCAGCTCACCCCGGACAGGGGAATACGAGCAGTACTTC
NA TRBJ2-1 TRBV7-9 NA CASSPGTREGDEQFF TGTGCCAGCAGCCCTGGGACGCGGGAAGGCGATGAGCAGTTCTTC
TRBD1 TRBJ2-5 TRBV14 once CAAPGGTGGYQETQYF TGTGCCGCCCCGGGGGGGACAGGGGGGTACCAAGAGACCCAGTACTTC